The T cell receptor (beta chain) under discussion was sequenced for a study of CD8 T cells in Susac syndrome. Background on the study: Treatment at blood withdrawal was none, corticosteroids, or intravenous immunoglobulin alone in Susac syndrome patients. Findings and caveats of the study: In total CD8+ repertoires, some 15 Susac-specific public clones were found, and in CD8+ TEMRA repertoires, roughly five were found. Peak Susac CD8+ clonal expansion occurred in TEMRA cells and active patients.

V was shortened by 6 bases and J by 5 bases, with 5 bases between the two germline ends. The CDR3 runs to 10 residues. From germline, CDR1 is DFQATT and CDR2 SNEGSKA (reference sequence). An input of about 0.5 to 1 ug of RNA was subjected to reverse transcription using random hexamers. The amplification used immunoSEQ multiplex PCR on TCR beta CDR3; it spanned 54 Vbeta and 13 Jbeta. TCRdb reprocessed the immunoSEQ multiplex PCR reads with MiXCR, giving one entry per CDR3 protein. The repertoire consists of about 90,000 distinct CDR3 sequences, with around 96% occurring once and the leading ten covering 0.62%. In the case of this clonotype: Its antigen is as yet unknown.

The sequence came from a human donor with Susac syndrome. The sample consisted of CD8+ T cells from PBMCs. The chain couples TRBV20-1 to TRBJ1-5; D may be TRBD1 (5 bases). CDR3 nucleotides: TGCAGTGCCAGGGATCAGCCCCAGCATTTT. Translation: CSARDQPQHF.